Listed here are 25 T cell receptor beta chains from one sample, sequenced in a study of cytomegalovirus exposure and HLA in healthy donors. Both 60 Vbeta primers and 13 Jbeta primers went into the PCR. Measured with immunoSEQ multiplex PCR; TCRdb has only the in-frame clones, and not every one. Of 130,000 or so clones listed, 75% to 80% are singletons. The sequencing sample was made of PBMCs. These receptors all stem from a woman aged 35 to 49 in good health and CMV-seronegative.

This CDR3 reads CASSGPGQVYNEQFF. The CDR3 bases are TGTGCCAGCAGTGGGCCCGGACAGGTCTACAATGAGCAGTTCTTC. The gene calls are TRBV2 and TRBJ2-1; 7 nucleotides match TRBD1. CDR1 is SNHLY and CDR2 is FYNNEI in the germline V gene. The J segment lost 3 bases and the V segment lost 4 bases, leaving 6 bases of the junction unmatched. This CDR3 is built from 15 residues.

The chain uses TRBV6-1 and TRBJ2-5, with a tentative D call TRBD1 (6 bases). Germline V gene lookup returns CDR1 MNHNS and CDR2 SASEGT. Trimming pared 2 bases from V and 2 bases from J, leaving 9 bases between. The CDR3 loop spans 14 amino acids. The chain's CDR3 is CASSESRGQETQYF. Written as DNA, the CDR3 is TGTGCCAGCAGTGAAAGTAGGGGGCAAGAGACCCAGTACTTC.

CDR3 residues: CSVHSTNYGYTF. The CDR3 coding sequence is TGCAGCGTTCATAGCACCAACTATGGCTACACCTTC. V is TRBV29-1 and J is TRBJ1-2; D is ambiguous. Trimming took off 5 bases at V and 2 bases at J, with 9 bases between the two ends. The CDR3 loop spans 12 amino acids. Germline V gives CDR1 SQVTM, CDR2 ANQGSEA.

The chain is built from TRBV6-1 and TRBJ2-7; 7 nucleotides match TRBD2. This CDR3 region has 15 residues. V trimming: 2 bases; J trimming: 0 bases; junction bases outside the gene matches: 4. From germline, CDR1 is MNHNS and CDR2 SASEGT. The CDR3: CASSEQGGSSYEQYF. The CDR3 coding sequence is TGTGCCAGCAGTGAACAGGGCGGGAGCTCCTACGAGCAGTACTTC.

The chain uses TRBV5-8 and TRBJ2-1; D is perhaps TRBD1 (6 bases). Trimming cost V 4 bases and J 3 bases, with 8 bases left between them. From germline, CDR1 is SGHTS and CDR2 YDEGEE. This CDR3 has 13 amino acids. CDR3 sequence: CASSPDSYNEQFF. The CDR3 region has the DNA TGTGCCAGCAGCCCGGACAGCTACAATGAGCAGTTCTTC.

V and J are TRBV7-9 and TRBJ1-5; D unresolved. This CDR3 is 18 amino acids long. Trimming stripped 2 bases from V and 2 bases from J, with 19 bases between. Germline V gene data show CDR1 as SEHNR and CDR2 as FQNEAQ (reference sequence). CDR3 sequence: CASSLPSSLAPRNQPQHF. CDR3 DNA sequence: TGTGCCAGCAGCTTACCCTCCTCCCTAGCCCCCCGCAATCAGCCCCAGCATTTT.

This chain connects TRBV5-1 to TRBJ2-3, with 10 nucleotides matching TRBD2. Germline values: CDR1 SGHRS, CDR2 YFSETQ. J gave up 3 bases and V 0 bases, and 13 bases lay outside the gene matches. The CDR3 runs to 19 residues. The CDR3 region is CASSLAVLAGFAGTDTQYF. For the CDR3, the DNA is TGCGCCAGCAGCTTGGCCGTACTAGCGGGATTTGCGGGGACAGATACGCAGTATTTT.

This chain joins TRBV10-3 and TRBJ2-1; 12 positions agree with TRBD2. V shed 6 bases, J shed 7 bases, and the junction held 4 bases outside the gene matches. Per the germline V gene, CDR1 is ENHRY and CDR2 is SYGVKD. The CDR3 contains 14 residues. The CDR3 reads CAISLAGGRNEQFF. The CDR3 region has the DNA TGTGCCATCAGCCTAGCGGGAGGGAGGAATGAGCAGTTCTTC.

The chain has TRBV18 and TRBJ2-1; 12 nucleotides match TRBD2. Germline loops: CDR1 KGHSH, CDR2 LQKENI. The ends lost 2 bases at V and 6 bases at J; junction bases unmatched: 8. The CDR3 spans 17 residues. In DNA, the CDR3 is TGTGCCAGCTCACCAGACCGGCGACTAGCGGGAGTCAATGAGCAGTTCTTC. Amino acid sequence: CASSPDRRLAGVNEQFF.

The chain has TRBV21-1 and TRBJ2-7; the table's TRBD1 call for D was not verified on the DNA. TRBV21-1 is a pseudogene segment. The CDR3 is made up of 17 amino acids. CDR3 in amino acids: CASSTGTVLFRIYEQYF. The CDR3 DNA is TGTGCCAGCAGCACCGGGACAGTACTTTTTAGAATCTACGAGCAGTACTTC.

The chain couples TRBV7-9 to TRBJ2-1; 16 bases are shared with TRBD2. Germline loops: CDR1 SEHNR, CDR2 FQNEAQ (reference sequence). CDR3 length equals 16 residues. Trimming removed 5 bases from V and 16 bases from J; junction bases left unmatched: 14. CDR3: CASSPSGTSGRGGEFF. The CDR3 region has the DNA TGTGCCAGCAGCCCCTCGGGGACTAGCGGGAGGGGGGGGGAATTCTTC. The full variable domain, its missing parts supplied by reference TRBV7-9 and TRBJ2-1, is DTGVSQNPRHKITKRGQNVTFRCDPISEHNRLYWYRQTLGQGPEFLTYFQNEAQLEKSRLLSDRFSAERPKGSFSTLEIQRTEQGDSAMYLCASSPSGTSGRGGEFFGPGTRLTVL.

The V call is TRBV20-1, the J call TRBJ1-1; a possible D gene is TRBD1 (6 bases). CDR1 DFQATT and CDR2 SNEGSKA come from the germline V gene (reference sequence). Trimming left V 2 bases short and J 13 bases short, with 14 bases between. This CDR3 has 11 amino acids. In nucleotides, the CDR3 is TGCAGTGCTAGAAACAGGGTCCGGGATTTCTTT. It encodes CSARNRVRDFF.

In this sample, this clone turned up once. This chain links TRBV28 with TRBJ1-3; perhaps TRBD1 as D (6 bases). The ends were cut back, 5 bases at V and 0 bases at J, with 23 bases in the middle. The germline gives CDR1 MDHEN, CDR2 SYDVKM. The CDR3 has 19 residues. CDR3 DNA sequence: TGTGCCAGCAGTCCACACAGGCCGGACAGACCCGACTCTGGAAACACCATATATTTT. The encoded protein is CASSPHRPDRPDSGNTIYF.

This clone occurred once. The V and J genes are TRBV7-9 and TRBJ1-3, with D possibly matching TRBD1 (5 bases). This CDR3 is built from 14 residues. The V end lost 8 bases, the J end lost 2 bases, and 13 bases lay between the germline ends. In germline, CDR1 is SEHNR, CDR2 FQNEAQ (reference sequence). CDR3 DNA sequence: TGTGCCAGCGAGGTCAGGGCCACTGGAAACACCATATATTTT. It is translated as CASEVRATGNTIYF. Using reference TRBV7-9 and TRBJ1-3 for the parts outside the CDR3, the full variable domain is DTGVSQNPRHKITKRGQNVTFRCDPISEHNRLYWYRQTLGQGPEFLTYFQNEAQLEKSRLLSDRFSAERPKGSFSTLEIQRTEQGDSAMYLCASEVRATGNTIYFGEGSWLTVV.

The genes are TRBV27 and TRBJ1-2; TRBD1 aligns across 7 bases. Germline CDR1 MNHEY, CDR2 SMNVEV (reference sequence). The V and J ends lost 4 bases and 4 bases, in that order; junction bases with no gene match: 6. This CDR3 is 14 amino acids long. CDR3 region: CASSWRGPRYGYTF. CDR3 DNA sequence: TGTGCCAGCAGTTGGAGGGGGCCCCGCTATGGCTACACCTTC.

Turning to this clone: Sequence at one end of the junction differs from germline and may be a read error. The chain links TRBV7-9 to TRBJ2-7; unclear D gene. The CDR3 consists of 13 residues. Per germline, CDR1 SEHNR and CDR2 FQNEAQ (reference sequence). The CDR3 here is CSSSFNGVYEQYF. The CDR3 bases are TGTTCCAGCAGCTTTAACGGAGTTTACGAGCAGTACTTC.

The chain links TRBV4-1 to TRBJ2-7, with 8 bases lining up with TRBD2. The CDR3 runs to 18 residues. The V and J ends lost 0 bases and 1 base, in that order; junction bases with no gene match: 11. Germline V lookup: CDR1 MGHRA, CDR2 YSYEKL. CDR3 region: CASSQDVSASGLSYEQYF. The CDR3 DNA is TGCGCCAGCAGCCAAGATGTGTCCGCTAGCGGGCTTTCCTACGAGCAGTACTTC.

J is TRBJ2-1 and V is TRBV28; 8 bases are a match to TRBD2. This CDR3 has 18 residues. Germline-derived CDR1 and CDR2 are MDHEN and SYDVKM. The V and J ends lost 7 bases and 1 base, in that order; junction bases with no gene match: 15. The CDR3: CASIGWGSGDSSYNEQFF. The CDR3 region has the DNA TGTGCCAGCATCGGGTGGGGTAGCGGGGACTCGTCCTACAATGAGCAGTTCTTC.

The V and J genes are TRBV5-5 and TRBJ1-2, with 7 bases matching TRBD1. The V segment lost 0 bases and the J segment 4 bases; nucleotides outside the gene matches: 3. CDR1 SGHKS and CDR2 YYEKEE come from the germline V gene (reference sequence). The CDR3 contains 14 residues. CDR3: CASSLGQGVYGYTF. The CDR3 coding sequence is TGTGCCAGCAGCTTGGGCCAGGGGGTCTATGGCTACACCTTC.

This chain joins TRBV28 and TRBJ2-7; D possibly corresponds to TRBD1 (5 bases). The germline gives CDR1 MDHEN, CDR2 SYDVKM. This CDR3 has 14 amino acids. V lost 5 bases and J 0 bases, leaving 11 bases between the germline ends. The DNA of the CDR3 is TGTGCCAGCAGTGGGGCGCTTTACTCCTACGAGCAGTACTTC. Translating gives CASSGALYSYEQYF.

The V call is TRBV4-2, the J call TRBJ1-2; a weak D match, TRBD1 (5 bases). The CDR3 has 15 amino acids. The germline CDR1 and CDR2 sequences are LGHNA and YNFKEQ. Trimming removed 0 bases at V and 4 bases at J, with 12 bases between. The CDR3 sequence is CASSQDEAGLYGYTF. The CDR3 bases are TGTGCCAGCAGCCAAGATGAGGCAGGGCTCTATGGCTACACCTTC.

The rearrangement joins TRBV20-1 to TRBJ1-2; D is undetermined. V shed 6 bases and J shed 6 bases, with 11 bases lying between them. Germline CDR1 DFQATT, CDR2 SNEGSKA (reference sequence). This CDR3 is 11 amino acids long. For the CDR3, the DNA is TGCAGTGCCCCCCCACAAGATGGCTACACCTTC. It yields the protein CSAPPQDGYTF.

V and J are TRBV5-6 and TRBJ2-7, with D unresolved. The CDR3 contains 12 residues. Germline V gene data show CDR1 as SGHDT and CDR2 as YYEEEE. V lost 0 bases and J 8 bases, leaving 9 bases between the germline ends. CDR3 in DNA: TGTGCCAGCAGCTTGGCTACGTTTCAGCAGTACTTC. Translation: CASSLATFQQYF.

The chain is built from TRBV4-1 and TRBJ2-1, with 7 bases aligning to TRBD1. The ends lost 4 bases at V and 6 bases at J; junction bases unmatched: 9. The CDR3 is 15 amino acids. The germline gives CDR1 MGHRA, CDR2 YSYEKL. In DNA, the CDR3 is TGCGCCAGCAGCCTCCGTGGGACAGTATCCAATGAGCAGTTCTTC. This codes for CASSLRGTVSNEQFF.

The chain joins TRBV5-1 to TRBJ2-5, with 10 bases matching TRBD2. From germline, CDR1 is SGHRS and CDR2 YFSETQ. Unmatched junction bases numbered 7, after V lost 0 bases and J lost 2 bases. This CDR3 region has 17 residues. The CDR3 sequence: CASSLAGSSGRQETQYF. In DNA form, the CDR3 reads TGCGCCAGCAGCTTGGCCGGGAGTAGCGGGAGGCAAGAGACCCAGTACTTC.